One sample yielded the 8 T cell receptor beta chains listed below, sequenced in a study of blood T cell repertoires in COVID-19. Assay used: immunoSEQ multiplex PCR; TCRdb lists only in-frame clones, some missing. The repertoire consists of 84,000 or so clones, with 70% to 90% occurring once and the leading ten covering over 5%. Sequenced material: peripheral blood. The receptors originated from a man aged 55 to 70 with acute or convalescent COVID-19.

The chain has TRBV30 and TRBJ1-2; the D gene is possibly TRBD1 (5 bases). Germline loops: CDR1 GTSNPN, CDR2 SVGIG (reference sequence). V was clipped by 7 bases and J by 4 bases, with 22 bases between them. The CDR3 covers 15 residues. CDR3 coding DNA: TGTGCCTCTCGTGGAGGGTCCGGCCAGGGCTATGGCTACACCTTC. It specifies CASRGGSGQGYGYTF.

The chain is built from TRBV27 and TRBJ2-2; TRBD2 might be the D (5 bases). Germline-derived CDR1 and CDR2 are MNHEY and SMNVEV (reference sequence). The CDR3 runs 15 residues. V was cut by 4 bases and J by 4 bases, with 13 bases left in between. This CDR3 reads CASSSLVAGTGELFF. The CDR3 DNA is TGTGCCAGCAGTTCCTTGGTGGCGGGCACCGGGGAGCTGTTTTTT.

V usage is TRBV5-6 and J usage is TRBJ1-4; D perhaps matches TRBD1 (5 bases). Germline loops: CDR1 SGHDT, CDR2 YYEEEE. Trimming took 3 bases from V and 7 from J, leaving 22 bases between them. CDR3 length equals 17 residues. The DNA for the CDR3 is TGTGCCAGCAGCTCTACGAGGGACTTAGTGCATCCTGAAAAACTGTTTTTT. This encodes CASSSTRDLVHPEKLFF.

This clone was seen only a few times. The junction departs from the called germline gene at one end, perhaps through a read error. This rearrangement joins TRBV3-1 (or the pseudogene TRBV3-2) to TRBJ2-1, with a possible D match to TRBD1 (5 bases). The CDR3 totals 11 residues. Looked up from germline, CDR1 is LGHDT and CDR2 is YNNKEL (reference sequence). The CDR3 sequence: CASSQGVRTIF. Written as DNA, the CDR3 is TGTGCCAGCAGCCAAGGGGTGCGGACAATCTTC.

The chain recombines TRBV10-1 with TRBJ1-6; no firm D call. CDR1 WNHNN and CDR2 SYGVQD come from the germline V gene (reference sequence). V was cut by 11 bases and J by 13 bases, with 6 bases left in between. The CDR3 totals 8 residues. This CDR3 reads CALPPLHF. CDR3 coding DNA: TGCGCCCTACCCCCCCTCCACTTT.

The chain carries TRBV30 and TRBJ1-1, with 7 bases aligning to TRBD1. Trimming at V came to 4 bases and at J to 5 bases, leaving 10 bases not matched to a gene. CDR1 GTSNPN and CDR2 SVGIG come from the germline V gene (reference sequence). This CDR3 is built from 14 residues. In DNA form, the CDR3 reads TGTGCCTGGACTAATCTGGGACAGCGGACTGAAGCTTTCTTT. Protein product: CAWTNLGQRTEAFF.

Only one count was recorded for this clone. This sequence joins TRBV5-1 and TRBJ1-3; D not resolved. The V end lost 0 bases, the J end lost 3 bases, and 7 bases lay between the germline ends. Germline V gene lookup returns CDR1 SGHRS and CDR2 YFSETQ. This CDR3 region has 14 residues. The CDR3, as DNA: TGCGCCAGCAGCTTGGAATCTGTTGGAAACACCATATATTTT. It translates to CASSLESVGNTIYF.

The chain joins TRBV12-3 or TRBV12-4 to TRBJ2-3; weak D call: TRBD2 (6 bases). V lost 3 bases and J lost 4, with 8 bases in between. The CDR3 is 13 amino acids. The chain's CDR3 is CASSFGGPDTQYF. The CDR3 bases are TGTGCCAGCAGTTTTGGAGGGCCAGATACGCAGTATTTT.